A selection of T cell receptor beta chains follows, all from one sample in a study of cytomegalovirus exposure and HLA in healthy donors. Profiling relied on immunoSEQ multiplex PCR, and the TCRdb table lists in-frame clones only, not all of them. The sample has some 120,000 clones; about 79% are singletons. Sequenced material: PBMCs. These TCRs come from a young woman in good health and CMV-seropositive. The CDR3 runs from the conserved cysteine through the conserved F or W. A D gene is named only where the DNA matches it firmly. Rows may omit the clone size; those that give it use once, few, many or a size class.

j_call clone_size v_call d_call cdr3_aa cdr3_nt
TRBJ1-6 - TRBV27 TRBD1 CASSLPWDRAGSPLHF TGTGCCAGCAGTTTACCTTGGGACAGGGCTGGTTCACCCCTCCACTTT
TRBJ1-1 - TRBV7-9 - CASSLFGNTEAFF TGTGCCAGCAGCCTATTTGGGAACACTGAAGCTTTCTTT
TRBJ2-3 - TRBV5-1 - CASTQGSTDTQYF TGCGCCAGCACTCAGGGGAGCACAGATACGCAGTATTTT
TRBJ1-5 - TRBV11-1 - CASSRNRDQPQHF TGTGCCAGCAGCCGAAACAGGGATCAGCCCCAGCATTTT
TRBJ1-2 - TRBV6-5 - CASSYSRQNYGYTF TGTGCCAGCAGTTACTCGAGGCAGAACTATGGCTACACCTTC
TRBJ2-5 once TRBV13 - CASSLGAGLWETQYF TGTGCCAGCAGCTTAGGGGCGGGGTTGTGGGAGACCCAGTACTTC
TRBJ2-7 - TRBV2 - CASSRSTGFGSYEQYF TGTGCCAGCAGCCGCTCCACCGGGTTCGGCTCCTACGAGCAGTACTTC
TRBJ2-6 few TRBV19 TRBD1 CASSRTGGAVGANVLTF TGTGCCAGTAGCCGGACAGGGGGCGCGGTAGGGGCCAACGTCCTGACTTTC
TRBJ2-7 once TRBV4-2 - CASSQDGDREDYYEQYF TGTGCCAGCAGCCAAGATGGAGACAGGGAGGATTACTACGAGCAGTACTTC
TRBJ2-3 - TRBV13 - CASSPRADTQYF TGTGCCAGCAGCCCCAGGGCCGATACGCAGTATTTT
TRBJ1-1 - TRBV2 - CASSKRDTEAFF TGTGCCAGCAGTAAGAGGGACACTGAAGCTTTCTTT
TRBJ2-7 - TRBV9 - CASSVELQGYEQYF TGTGCCAGCAGCGTAGAACTTCAGGGTTACGAGCAGTACTTC
TRBJ1-2 - TRBV7-3 - CASSLSPGYYGYTF TGTGCCAGCAGCTTAAGTCCGGGGTACTATGGCTACACCTTC
TRBJ1-1 - TRBV6-6 - CASSDSNTEAFF TGTGCCAGCAGCGACTCGAACACTGAAGCTTTCTTT
TRBJ1-3 - TRBV4-1 TRBD1 CATGTAGNTIYF TGCGCCACCGGGACAGCTGGAAACACCATATATTTT
TRBJ2-5 - TRBV2 TRBD1 CASTSQGAGETQYF TGTGCCAGTACCTCCCAGGGGGCTGGGGAGACCCAGTACTTC
TRBJ1-4 - TRBV5-1 - CASSLRGLSNEKLFF TGCGCCAGCAGCCTACGAGGGTTGAGTAATGAAAAACTGTTTTTT
TRBJ2-7 - TRBV4-1 TRBD1 CASSHTGGSDEQYF TGCGCCAGCAGCCACACAGGGGGTAGTGACGAGCAGTACTTC
TRBJ1-1 - TRBV9 - CASSVGIDERKNTEAFF TGTGCCAGCAGCGTAGGAATCGACGAGCGGAAGAACACTGAAGCTTTCTTT
TRBJ2-7 - TRBV4-1 - CASSQDTGGFYEQYF TGCGCCAGCAGCCAAGATACGGGCGGGTTCTACGAGCAGTACTTC
TRBJ1-2 - TRBV2 TRBD1 CASSRTGSSGYTF TGTGCCAGCAGTAGGACAGGGAGTAGTGGCTACACCTTC
TRBJ2-1 - TRBV6-5 - CASSYSREWAQFF TGTGCCAGCAGTTACTCGCGTGAGTGGGCGCAGTTCTTC
TRBJ2-5 few TRBV5-1 TRBD2 CASSSLAGGRETQYF TGCGCCAGCAGCTCCCTAGCGGGGGGGCGAGAGACCCAGTACTTC
TRBJ1-2 - TRBV4-1 TRBD1 CASGEAGGSYGYTF TGCGCCAGCGGAGAGGCAGGGGGCAGCTATGGCTACACCTTC
TRBJ2-5 once TRBV27 - CASSFGGRETQYF TGTGCCAGCAGTTTCGGCGGTCGAGAGACCCAGTACTTC
TRBJ2-5 once TRBV7-9 - CASSTEQGYQETQYF TGTGCCAGCAGCACGGAACAGGGTTACCAAGAGACCCAGTACTTC
TRBJ2-3 once TRBV2 - CASSEQEDTQYF TGTGCCAGCAGTGAACAGGAAGATACGCAGTATTTT
TRBJ2-7 many TRBV7-9 TRBD1 CASSTQGGQYF TGTGCCAGCAGCACACAGGGGGGGCAGTACTTC
TRBJ2-5 - TRBV28 - CASSLSGDQETQYF TGTGCCAGCAGTTTATCAGGGGACCAAGAGACCCAGTACTTC
TRBJ1-1 - TRBV7-3 - CASSYLRDTEAFF TGTGCCAGCAGCTACCTACGGGACACTGAAGCTTTCTTT
TRBJ2-3 - TRBV6-4 TRBD2 CASSGGEAGPSDTQYF TGTGCCAGCAGTGGAGGAGAAGCGGGGCCTTCAGATACGCAGTATTTT
TRBJ2-3 - TRBV6-6 TRBD2 CASTPLAGDNTDTQYF TGTGCCAGCACCCCACTAGCGGGGGACAACACAGATACGCAGTATTTT